Reported below is one TCR beta chain. The sample belongs to a study of long-term antiretroviral therapy in people with HIV. This was the immunoSEQ v3.0 assay at survey level. TCRdb's table, derived via immunoSEQ multiplex PCR, lists solely in-frame clones and lacks some. The data contain thousands of clones, roughly 70% of them singletons. Per individual, the PBMC samples numbered at least one pre-ART and at least two post-ART. Sample: unsorted PBMCs, taken 0.1 years before starting antiretroviral therapy. The clonotype comes from a man aged 18 to 29 with HIV.

Here the CDR3 reads CASSQDIASNTEAFF. Here the CDR3 DNA reads TGTGCCAGCAGCCAAGATATAGCTTCGAACACTGAAGCTTTCTTT. The rearrangement joins TRBV4-2 to TRBJ1-1; D not certain. The ends were cut back, 0 bases at V and 1 base at J, with 9 bases in the middle. CDR3 length equals 15 residues. CDR1 and CDR2 from the germline V gene are LGHNA and YNFKEQ.